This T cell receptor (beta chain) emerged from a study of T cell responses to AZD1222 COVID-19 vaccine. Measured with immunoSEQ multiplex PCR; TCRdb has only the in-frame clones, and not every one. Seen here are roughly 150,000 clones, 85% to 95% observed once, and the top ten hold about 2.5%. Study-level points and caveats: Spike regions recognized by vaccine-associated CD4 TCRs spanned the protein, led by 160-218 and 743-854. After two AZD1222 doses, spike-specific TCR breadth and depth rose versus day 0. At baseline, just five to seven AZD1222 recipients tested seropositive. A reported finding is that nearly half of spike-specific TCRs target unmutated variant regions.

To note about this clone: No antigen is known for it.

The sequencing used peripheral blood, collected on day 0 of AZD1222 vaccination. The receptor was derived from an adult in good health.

The CDR3: CASSLGSPANTGELFF. The DNA of the CDR3 is TGTGCCAGCAGCTTAGGGTCACCCGCGAACACCGGGGAGCTGTTTTTT. The chain employs TRBV7-9 and TRBJ2-2; D uncertain. V was clipped by 1 base and J by 0 bases, with 9 bases between them. The germline gives CDR1 SEHNR, CDR2 FQNEAQ (reference sequence). The CDR3 has 16 residues. Complete variable domain (other parts from reference TRBV7-9 and TRBJ2-2): DTGVSQNPRHKITKRGQNVTFRCDPISEHNRLYWYRQTLGQGPEFLTYFQNEAQLEKSRLLSDRFSAERPKGSFSTLEIQRTEQGDSAMYLCASSLGSPANTGELFFGEGSRLTVL.